The 2 T cell receptor beta chains presented below share a single source sample, sequenced in a study of T cells in Graves' hyperthyroidism and ophthalmopathy. Amplification of TCR beta CDR3 regions was performed using RNA transcripts as template. First-round RT-PCR of the TCR CDR3 relied on the HTBI primer set. TCRdb reanalysed the multiplex PCR reads using MiXCR and keeps one entry per CDR3 protein. The sample includes approximately 600,000 distinct CDR3 sequences, roughly 20% of them seen just once. The sequenced sample consisted of blood. The receptors come from a man aged 30 to 45 with Graves' ophthalmopathy.

Concerning this clonotype: This may come from a read error, since a much larger clone is one base off. The chain couples TRBV7-9 to TRBJ2-1, with D possibly being TRBD1 or TRBD2 (5 bases each). CDR1 SEHNR and CDR2 FQNEAQ come from the germline V gene (reference sequence). The CDR3 sequence is 14 residues long. DNA of the CDR3: TGTGTCAGCAGCTTTGGGACGGCTATCCCTGAGCAGTTCTTC. Protein sequence: CVSSFGTAIPEQFF.

This clonotype was seen ten or more times. V gene TRBV20-1 combines with J gene TRBJ2-1; 8 nucleotides line up with TRBD1. The germline V gene has CDR1 DFQATT and CDR2 SNEGSKA (reference sequence). J gave up 3 bases and V 3 bases, and 7 bases lay outside the gene matches. The CDR3 spans 15 residues. The CDR3 loop reads CSASAGGNVYNEQFF. The CDR3 DNA follows: TGCAGTGCTAGCGCAGGGGGCAATGTCTACAATGAGCAGTTCTTC.